This T cell receptor beta chain was retrieved from a study of memory CD4+ T cells and cytomegalovirus serostatus. The CDR3 covers 13 residues. The sort gate was single viable CD3+CD4+CD8-CD45RO+ cells for memory CD4+ T cells. Assay: immunoSEQ multiplex PCR; the TCRdb copy retains only in-frame clones and omits some. The repertoire holds under 65,000 clones, with 78% as singletons. This chain joins TRBV21-1 and TRBJ2-7; TRBD2, the table's D call, lacks a check against the DNA. TRBV21-1 corresponds to a pseudogene. The source is an adult in good health and CMV-seronegative. The sequenced sample consisted of memory CD4+ T cells from blood. CDR3 DNA sequence: TGTGCCAGCAGCAGAAGAGCGACTAGCGGGAGCGACTTC. Translated: CASSRRATSGSDF.